The 26 T cell receptor beta chains listed next were all sequenced from one sample in a study of blood T cell repertoires in COVID-19. The data were produced by immunoSEQ multiplex PCR, yet TCRdb's version contains in-frame clones alone and is incomplete. The repertoire holds approximately 60,000 clones, with roughly 80% as singletons. The sample comprised peripheral blood. These receptors all come from a woman aged 60-70 years with acute or convalescent COVID-19.

The chain uses TRBV5-1 and TRBJ1-6; the match to TRBD1 covers 10 bases. Germline CDR1 SGHRS, CDR2 YFSETQ. This CDR3 comprises 15 residues. V lost 0 bases and J lost 9; bases outside the gene matches: 3. Here the CDR3 reads CASSLGQGAGSPLHF. For the CDR3, the DNA is TGCGCCAGCAGCTTGGGACAGGGGGCAGGTTCACCCCTCCACTTT.

The genes are TRBV15 and TRBJ1-1; tentative D call: TRBD1 (5 bases). V lost 0 bases, J lost 1 base, and 9 bases lay in between. This CDR3 contains 15 residues. CDR1 is LNHNV and CDR2 is YYDKDF in the germline V gene (reference sequence). Here the CDR3 reads CATSRDMDTNTEAFF. CDR3 in DNA: TGTGCCACCAGCAGAGATATGGACACGAACACTGAAGCTTTCTTT.

The V and J genes are TRBV2 and TRBJ2-1, with 13 bases lining up with TRBD2. The trim removed 4 bases at V and 4 bases at J, leaving 1 base unmatched. CDR1 and CDR2 (germline): SNHLY, FYNNEI. The CDR3 runs to 15 residues. CDR3: CASSGTSGGYNEQFF. DNA of the CDR3: TGTGCCAGCAGTGGGACTAGCGGGGGTTACAATGAGCAGTTCTTC.

The V gene is TRBV18, the J gene TRBJ1-2; 11 positions match TRBD1. The V segment lost 3 bases and the J segment 2 bases; nucleotides outside the gene matches: 8. The CDR3 is made up of 17 amino acids. CDR1 is KGHSH and CDR2 is LQKENI in the germline V gene. The CDR3 reads CASSPEPGQGENYGYTF. The CDR3 nucleotides are TGTGCCAGCTCACCCGAACCGGGACAGGGGGAGAACTATGGCTACACCTTC. The full variable domain, in which reference TRBV18 and TRBJ1-2 provide the parts outside the CDR3, is NAGVMQNPRHLVRRRGQEARLRCSPMKGHSHVYWYRQLPEEGLKFMVYLQKENIIDESGMPKERFSAEFPKEGPSILRIQQVVRGDSAAYFCASSPEPGQGENYGYTFGSGTRLTVV.

The chain couples TRBV12-5 to TRBJ1-2, with 8 bases lining up with TRBD1. Germline V gene sequence: CDR1 LGHNT, CDR2 FRNRAP. The junction had 2 bases not matched to a gene; V was cut back by 1 base and J by 4 bases. The CDR3 is 14 amino acids. In nucleotides, the CDR3 is TGTGCTAGTGGTTTGGCAGGGGGCGTCTATGGCTACACCTTC. Encoded protein: CASGLAGGVYGYTF.

V is TRBV11-1 and J is TRBJ2-1; a possible D gene is TRBD1 (6 bases). Germline CDR1 SGHAT, CDR2 FQDESV (reference sequence). The V and J ends lost 5 bases and 12 bases respectively, with 14 bases between them. CDR3 length: 12 amino acids. CDR3 sequence reads: CASSPRQALQFF. The DNA of the CDR3 is TGTGCCAGCAGCCCCAGACAGGCCCTGCAGTTCTTC.

The chain employs TRBV2 and TRBJ1-3; D gene unclear. CDR3 length: 10 amino acids. Trimming removed 5 bases at V and 7 bases at J, with 3 bases between. Germline-derived CDR1 and CDR2 are SNHLY and FYNNEI. The CDR3 reads CASSTNTIYF. CDR3 coding DNA: TGTGCCAGCAGTACTAACACCATATATTTT.

The chain links TRBV4-2 to TRBJ2-5; weak D call: TRBD2 (6 bases). V lost 1 base and J lost 3, with 9 bases in between. CDR1 is LGHNA, CDR2 YNFKEQ, per germline. This CDR3 spans 14 amino acids. CDR3 sequence reads: CASSQVGGEETQYF. The CDR3 DNA follows: TGTGCCAGCAGCCAAGTTGGCGGGGAAGAGACCCAGTACTTC.

The gene calls are TRBV7-3 and TRBJ2-3, with a tentative D call TRBD2 (6 bases). V shed 8 bases and J shed 3 bases, with 15 bases lying between them. CDR3 length: 14 amino acids. Germline loops: CDR1 SGHTA, CDR2 FQGTGA. CDR3 protein: CASGSGGRTDTQYF. Here the CDR3 DNA reads TGTGCCAGCGGATCTGGGGGGAGAACAGATACGCAGTATTTT.

This sequence joins TRBV18 and TRBJ1-2; D is perhaps TRBD1 (6 bases). This CDR3 contains 14 residues. Trimming left V 1 base short and J 7 bases short, with 13 bases between. In germline, CDR1 is KGHSH, CDR2 LQKENI. The DNA of the CDR3 is TGTGCCAGCTCACCACAGGACCAGGGGTCTGGCTACACCTTC. This translates into CASSPQDQGSGYTF.

The chain is built from TRBV14 and TRBJ1-1, with D perhaps TRBD1 (5 bases). Germline CDR1 SGHDN, CDR2 FVKESK. The CDR3 covers 13 residues. Trimming left V 9 bases short and J 1 base short, with 12 bases between. CDR3 sequence: CASRQGPNTEAFF. CDR3 coding DNA: TGTGCCAGTCGCCAGGGCCCGAACACTGAAGCTTTCTTT.

V usage is TRBV19 and J usage is TRBJ2-2, with 9 bases aligning to TRBD1. V was pared by 11 bases and J by 5 bases, with 9 bases of the junction left unmatched. Germline loops: CDR1 LNHDA, CDR2 SQIVND (reference sequence). CDR3 size: 14 residues. This CDR3 reads CACRDRDLTGELFF. Written as DNA, the CDR3 is TGTGCCTGCCGGGACAGGGACCTTACCGGGGAGCTGTTTTTT.

This chain connects TRBV6-5 to TRBJ1-1, with TRBD1 matching over 7 bases. Germline V lookup: CDR1 MNHEY, CDR2 SVGAGI. Losses at the gene ends were 5 bases for V and 6 bases for J; bases not matched to a gene: 12. The length of the CDR3 is 15 residues. The CDR3 loop is CASSPRQGGIAEAFF. CDR3 nucleotides: TGTGCCAGCAGTCCACGACAGGGAGGTATCGCTGAAGCTTTCTTT.

The chain has TRBV5-5 and TRBJ1-3; D call uncertain. V lost 4 bases and J lost 4, with 15 bases in between. The V gene's germline CDR1 is SGHKS and CDR2 YYEKEE (reference sequence). The CDR3 has 15 residues. The CDR3 reads CASSPAGSRGNTIYF. CDR3 in DNA: TGTGCCAGCAGCCCGGCCGGGAGTCGGGGAAACACCATATATTTT.

The V and J genes are TRBV7-9 and TRBJ1-2; no firm D call. The CDR3 has 16 residues. Per the germline V gene, CDR1 is SEHNR and CDR2 is FQNEAQ (reference sequence). V lost 5 bases and J 2 bases, leaving 18 bases between the germline ends. CDR3 amino acids: CASSHRPGRQNYGYTF. CDR3 in DNA: TGTGCCAGCAGCCATAGACCAGGCAGGCAAAACTATGGCTACACCTTC.

A remark on this clone: The junction differs from germline at one of its ends, possibly a read error. In the same sample, other DNA sequences code for this CDR3. V usage is TRBV7-9 and J usage is TRBJ2-7, with D perhaps TRBD2 (5 bases). The CDR3 length is 13 residues. Per germline, CDR1 SEHNR and CDR2 FQNEAQ (reference sequence). The CDR3 region has the DNA TGCGCCAGCAGCTTAAGTGTTGGAGGCGAGCAGTACTTC. Translation: CASSLSVGGEQYF.

In its sample, this clone was seen once. The gene calls are TRBV2 and TRBJ2-4; 9 bases fit TRBD1. In germline, CDR1 is SNHLY, CDR2 FYNNEI. CDR3 length equals 15 residues. V lost 6 bases to trimming and J lost 1 base; unmatched junction nucleotides: 4. CDR3 sequence: CASRLQGAAKNIQYF. The CDR3 DNA follows: TGTGCCAGCAGGCTACAGGGGGCGGCCAAAAACATTCAGTACTTC.

V is TRBV11-3 and J is TRBJ2-1; possibly TRBD1 for D (5 bases). Germline-derived CDR1 and CDR2 are SGHNT and YENEEA. With 5 bases removed from V and 10 bases from J, the gap between germline ends came to 9 bases. CDR3 length: 11 residues. CDR3 sequence reads: CASSQRGEQFF. For the CDR3, the DNA is TGTGCCAGCAGCCAAAGGGGCGAGCAGTTCTTC.

The chain joins TRBV7-8 to TRBJ1-5; TRBD1 matches 7 bases. J lost 3 bases, V lost 2 bases, and 4 bases had no gene match. Germline assignment: CDR1 SGHVS and CDR2 FQNEAQ. The CDR3 is 15 amino acids. CDR3: CASSLSGQPNQPQHF. Written as DNA, the CDR3 is TGTGCCAGCAGCTTATCGGGACAGCCCAATCAGCCCCAGCATTTT.

The chain uses TRBV7-8 and TRBJ2-3; 9 bases match TRBD2. The V gene end was trimmed by 1 base and the J gene end by 1 base; junction bases not matched to a gene: 6. This CDR3 is built from 17 residues. CDR1 is SGHVS and CDR2 is FQNEAQ in the germline V gene. CDR3 protein: CASSLVGGGGGTDTQYF. CDR3 nucleotides: TGTGCCAGCAGCTTAGTCGGCGGGGGGGGTGGCACAGATACGCAGTATTTT.

V and J are TRBV7-9 and TRBJ1-2, with 8 nucleotides matching TRBD1. Germline V gene sequence: CDR1 SEHNR, CDR2 FQNEAQ (reference sequence). J lost 3 bases, V lost 4 bases, and 1 base had no gene match. The CDR3 is 13 amino acids. This chain's CDR3 is CASSSGQDYGYTF. The CDR3 DNA is TGTGCCAGCAGCTCGGGACAGGACTATGGCTACACCTTC.

The rearrangement links TRBV11-1 to TRBJ2-1, with 11 bases identical to TRBD2. The CDR3 extends over 14 amino acids. The germline gives CDR1 SGHAT, CDR2 FQDESV (reference sequence). Trimming removed 6 bases from V and 6 bases from J; junction bases left unmatched: 4. Here the CDR3 reads CASSHTSGGNEQFF. The DNA of the CDR3 is TGTGCCAGCAGTCATACTAGCGGGGGCAATGAGCAGTTCTTC. The full variable domain, its missing parts supplied by reference TRBV11-1 and TRBJ2-1, is EAEVAQSPRYKITEKSQAVAFWCDPISGHATLYWYRQILGQGPELLVQFQDESVVDDSQLPKDRFSAERLKGVDSTLKIQPAELGDSAMYLCASSHTSGGNEQFFGPGTRLTVL.

This clone was counted a few times. The chain couples TRBV6-5 to TRBJ2-3, with 9 bases matching TRBD1. Germline loops: CDR1 MNHEY, CDR2 SVGAGI. The ends lost 6 bases at V and 6 bases at J; junction bases unmatched: 10. The CDR3 covers 15 residues. CDR3 in amino acids: CASRATGGLQDTQYF. CDR3 coding DNA: TGTGCCAGCAGGGCGACAGGGGGACTGCAGGATACGCAGTATTTT.

The chain recombines TRBV21-1 with TRBJ1-1; TRBD1 is the table's D call, not checked against the DNA. TRBV21-1 is designated a pseudogene. This CDR3 comprises 14 residues. CDR3 in DNA: TGCCACGAATGGGGACAGGCCGTAAACACTGAAGCTTTCTTT. Its protein product is CHEWGQAVNTEAFF.

The chain combines TRBV12-5 with TRBJ2-2; no firm D call. The germline gives CDR1 LGHNT, CDR2 FRNRAP. The CDR3 is made up of 16 amino acids. V lost 0 bases to trimming and J lost 8 bases, with 16 bases between them. The CDR3 DNA reads TGTGCTAGTGGTTTGGTAAATGTGGAGACCTTGGGGGAGCTGTTTTTT. Amino acid sequence: CASGLVNVETLGELFF.

The chain couples TRBV5-4 to TRBJ2-1; 8 bases are shared with TRBD1. The V and J ends lost 0 bases and 0 bases, in that order; junction bases with no gene match: 5. Per germline, CDR1 SGHNT and CDR2 YYREEE (reference sequence). The CDR3 sequence is 17 residues long. CDR3 loop: CASSLADTGGSYNEQFF. CDR3 nucleotide sequence: TGTGCCAGCAGCTTGGCCGACACAGGGGGCTCCTACAATGAGCAGTTCTTC.